This entry concerns a single T cell receptor (beta chain). Its antigen is undetermined. The sample originates from a study of T cell responses to AZD1222 COVID-19 vaccine. The protocol was immunoSEQ multiplex PCR, while the TCRdb copy is restricted to in-frame clones and leaves out a portion. The sample includes roughly 96,000 clones, over 75% seen only once; the top ten take 12%. The study's findings and limits: Seropositive at baseline were only 5 to 7 AZD1222 recipients. Most donors were white British and more were female, and clonal diversity was possibly underestimated. In the spike-specific TCR repertoire, nearly half reportedly target unmutated variant regions. The repertoires were collected only after the peak T cell response.

Specimen: peripheral blood, collected 28 days after the second AZD1222 dose. This TCR was sampled from an adult who received the AZD1222 COVID-19 vaccine.

CDR3 loop: CASSELAGSSIEQFF. The CDR3 nucleotides are TGTGCCAGCAGTGAACTAGCGGGGAGTTCTATTGAGCAGTTCTTC. The chain links TRBV6-1 to TRBJ2-1, with 9 bases that match TRBD2. The V and J ends lost 2 bases and 9 bases, in that order; junction bases with no gene match: 8. Germline CDR1 reads MNHNS; CDR2 reads SASEGT. CDR3 size: 15 residues.